This T cell receptor beta chain appears in the sequencing data of a study of T-cell memory formation after mild COVID-19. Study at large: TCR clusters were largely donor specific.

CDR3 length: 12 amino acids. V lost 6 bases, J lost 6 bases, and 13 bases lay in between. CDR1 and CDR2 from the germline V gene are SQVTM and ANQGSEA. TCRdb recomputed calls from the 5' RACE reads with MiXCR, one row per CDR3 protein. The repertoire includes around 49,000 distinct CDR3 sequences, less than 35% of them detected once, and around 45% sits in the top ten. With regard to this clonotype: Its antigen remains unidentified.

Study-wide results and limits: Contracting CD8+ clones were enriched in EMRA, CD4+ mainly in CM and EM.

This chain links TRBV29-1 with TRBJ2-3; D may be TRBD2 (5 bases). Sequenced: PBMCs or a T cell subset sorted from them (not recorded which). The clonotype originates from a man between 18 and 35 years old who had mild COVID-19 (a few samples of this study predate the infection). Cell type and time point are not known. The CDR3: CSVLEGVDTQYF. Written as DNA, the CDR3 is TGCAGCGTACTTGAGGGTGTCGATACGCAGTATTTT.